A single sample gave rise to the 18 T cell receptor beta chains below, sequenced in a study of T cell repertoires in cytomegalovirus infection. TCRdb used MiXCR to reprocess the reads, holding one entry per CDR3 protein. The sample contains about 830,000 distinct CDR3 sequences, approximately 32% of which appear only once. No cognate antigen is known for these TCRs. The sequenced sample was cultured CD8+ T cells from PBMCs, obtained from culture after CMV antigen stimulation. The receptors derive from a human donor in good health (CMV status not recorded). Some clones in this sample may be carry-over from other donors' samples.

This clonotype was seen a handful of times. This chain links TRBV5-5 with TRBJ2-7; the D gene could be TRBD1 or TRBD2 (5 bases each). Between the trimmed V and J ends, which lost 3 bases and 0 bases, there was a span of 13 bases. The CDR3 contains 15 residues. The V gene's germline CDR1 is SGHKS and CDR2 YYEKEE (reference sequence). The CDR3 is CASSSWDGVSYEQYF. The CDR3 region has the DNA TGTGCCAGCAGCTCCTGGGACGGAGTCTCCTACGAGCAGTACTTC.

This clonotype showed up just a few times. This CDR3 is CSATNRGASGYTF. DNA of the CDR3: TGCAGTGCTACCAACAGGGGTGCCAGTGGCTACACCTTC. The chain links TRBV20-1 to TRBJ1-2; TRBD1 matches 7 bases. After removal of 4 bases from V and 7 bases from J, the junction contained 9 bases not matched to a gene. Germline V gene lookup returns CDR1 DFQATT and CDR2 SNEGSKA (reference sequence). CDR3 length equals 13 residues.

This chain connects TRBV4-2 to TRBJ1-6; unclear D gene. CDR1 LGHNA and CDR2 YNFKEQ come from the germline V gene. The length of the CDR3 is 17 residues. Trimming cost V 2 bases and J 0 bases, with 11 bases left between them. The CDR3 nucleotides read TGTGCCAGCAGCCAAAAAGCTGGCAGCTCCTATAATTCACCCCTCCACTTT. Translation gives CASSQKAGSSYNSPLHF.

The chain recombines TRBV5-4 with TRBJ1-6; TRBD1 matches 11 bases. This CDR3 is built from 16 residues. V dropped 4 bases and J dropped 9; count of bases not matched to a gene: 9. Germline loops: CDR1 SGHNT, CDR2 YYREEE (reference sequence). The CDR3 DNA is TGTGCCAGCAGCAGCTACCCGGACAGGGGGCCTTCACCCCTCCACTTT. Residues: CASSSYPDRGPSPLHF.

This clonotype was found a few times. V and J are TRBV7-9 and TRBJ1-5; 7 bases agree with TRBD1. The junction had 4 bases not matched to a gene; V was cut back by 1 base and J by 7 bases. CDR1 is SEHNR, CDR2 FQNEAQ, per germline (reference sequence). The CDR3 contains 14 residues. The CDR3 bases are TGTGCCAGCAGCTTAGGGGACAGCAGGCAGCCCCAGCATTTT. This encodes CASSLGDSRQPQHF.

The J gene is TRBJ2-7, the V gene TRBV7-4; no clear D. The germline V and J ends were trimmed by 4 bases and 3 bases, with 10 bases remaining between them. The germline CDR1 and CDR2 sequences are SGHVT and SQSDAQ. The CDR3 contains 13 residues. The CDR3: CASSSETNYEQYV. The DNA of the CDR3 is TGTGCCAGCAGCTCCGAGACAAACTACGAGCAGTACGTC.

The rearrangement uses TRBV5-4 and TRBJ1-1, with 7 bases lining up with TRBD1. Germline V lookup: CDR1 SGHNT, CDR2 YYREEE (reference sequence). Trimming at V came to 5 bases and at J to 7 bases, leaving 5 bases not matched to a gene. The CDR3 totals 12 residues. CDR3 nucleotide sequence: TGTGCCAGCAGTTACTACAGGGGTGAAGCTTTCTTT. Its protein is CASSYYRGEAFF.

Comments on this clonotype: A clone one base away is much larger, so this may be a read error. This chain joins TRBV7-9 and TRBJ2-1; 8 positions agree with TRBD1. CDR1 SEHNR and CDR2 FQNEAQ come from the germline V gene (reference sequence). This CDR3 is 16 amino acids long. V lost 5 bases and J lost 1; bases outside the gene matches: 7. The CDR3 coding sequence is TGTGCCAGCAGCCCAAAGACAGGGGATTCCTACAATGAGCAGTTCTTC. It is translated as CASSPKTGDSYNEQFF.

This clonotype has at least ten counts. The rearrangement links TRBV7-8 to TRBJ1-1; the D is unclear. From germline, CDR1 is SGHVS and CDR2 FQNEAQ. The V gene lost 1 base and the J gene lost 7 bases, with 10 bases spanning the gap. CDR3 length equals 13 residues. DNA for the CDR3: TGTGCCAGCAGCTTAGGAGGGATCGTTGAAGCTTTCTTT. Amino acid sequence: CASSLGGIVEAFF.

The DNA for the CDR3 is TGCGCCAGCAGCCAAGACAGGGGGCTCAGCGAGCAGTACTTC. This translates into CASSQDRGLSEQYF. This chain links TRBV4-1 with TRBJ2-7; 8 bases are shared with TRBD1. The CDR3 sequence is 14 residues long. Germline loops: CDR1 MGHRA, CDR2 YSYEKL. Trimming took 0 bases from V and 6 from J; bases not matched to a gene: 4.

This clonotype was seen only a few times. The chain recombines TRBV6-2 or TRBV6-3 with TRBJ1-6; the D gene is possibly TRBD1 (5 bases). There are 17 residues in the CDR3. Deletions cut 0 bases from V and 7 bases from J, with 16 bases between. The germline V gene has CDR1 MNHEY and CDR2 SVGEGT. In DNA form, the CDR3 reads TGTGCCAGCAGTTACTCGATCTTGGGACGGCAAAATTCACCCCTCCACTTT. Its translation is CASSYSILGRQNSPLHF.

This chain connects TRBV19 to TRBJ2-7, with unresolved D. The V gene's germline CDR1 is LNHDA and CDR2 SQIVND (reference sequence). This CDR3 is built from 12 residues. CDR3 in DNA: TGTGCCAGTAGGAAGTATTCCTACGAGCGGTACGTC. Translation: CASRKYSYERYV.

V usage is TRBV6-5 and J usage is TRBJ2-3; D is unresolved. The CDR3 sequence is 15 residues long. Per the germline V gene, CDR1 is MNHEY and CDR2 is SVGAGI. Trimming cost V 6 bases and J 3 bases, with 16 bases left between them. For the CDR3, the DNA is TGTGCCAGCAGCCTCATAGGGTTTCGGACAGATACGCAGTATTTT. This encodes CASSLIGFRTDTQYF.

This clonotype was recorded a few times. The gene calls are TRBV6-2 or TRBV6-3 and TRBJ2-3, with D perhaps assigned TRBD1 or TRBD2 (6 bases each). This CDR3 has 12 amino acids. The germline V gene encodes CDR1 MNHEY and CDR2 SVGEGT. Trimming took off 9 bases at V and 6 bases at J, with 13 bases between the two ends. For the CDR3, the DNA is TGTGCCAGTCGAGGGGGGCTGGATACGCAGTATTTT. It yields the protein CASRGGLDTQYF.

This clonotype was seen ten or more times. The chain is built from TRBV7-9 and TRBJ1-1; 12 positions agree with TRBD1. CDR3 length: 16 residues. The germline V gene has CDR1 SEHNR and CDR2 FQNEAQ (reference sequence). Unmatched junction bases numbered 9, after V lost 6 bases and J lost 4 bases. CDR3 residues: CASRAGTGGLGTEAFF. CDR3 nucleotide sequence: TGTGCCAGCAGGGCCGGGACAGGGGGCCTGGGCACTGAAGCTTTCTTT.

This clonotype has a handful of counts. J is TRBJ2-3 and V is TRBV7-6; D may be TRBD1 (5 bases). V gave up 5 bases and J gave up 2 bases, with 17 bases separating them. CDR1 and CDR2 (germline): SGHVS, FNYEAQ. This CDR3 is built from 16 residues. The CDR3 spells CASSPDKADITDTQYF. The CDR3 nucleotides read TGTGCCAGCAGCCCGGACAAGGCCGATATCACAGATACGCAGTATTTT.

This clonotype was detected ten times or more. The rearrangement links TRBV19 to TRBJ1-1; TRBD1 is a possible D gene (5 bases). Trimming cost V 3 bases and J 1 base, with 9 bases left between them. The CDR3 has 14 amino acids. Per germline, CDR1 LNHDA and CDR2 SQIVND (reference sequence). The CDR3 sequence: CASSIGGPNTEAFF. CDR3 nucleotide sequence: TGTGCCAGTAGTATCGGGGGACCGAACACTGAAGCTTTCTTT.

This clonotype was picked up a small number of times. This rearrangement joins TRBV7-2 to TRBJ1-2; D possibly corresponds to TRBD1 (6 bases). Trimming pared 3 bases from V and 5 bases from J, leaving 19 bases between. This CDR3 is built from 16 residues. CDR1 is SGHTA, CDR2 FQGNSA, per germline. CDR3: CASSFSQQGLPYGYTF. DNA of the CDR3: TGTGCCAGCAGCTTTTCTCAACAGGGATTGCCTTATGGCTACACCTTC.